This TCR beta chain originates from a study of regulatory T cells in long-lasting Graves disease. About the research overall: Graves' patients, diagnosed recently, had received antithyroid drugs under 3 months.

Germline V lookup: CDR1 SGHTA, CDR2 FQGNSA. The CDR3 loop spans 16 amino acids. Losses at the gene ends were 1 base for V and 7 bases for J; bases not matched to a gene: 6. Time point specified: newly diagnosed GD, antithyroid drugs for less than 3 months. RNA extracted from PBMCs served as the sequencing template. This clonotype was seen ten or more times. The authors built TCR beta libraries using iRepertoire HTBI primers and Arm-PCR of CDR3 regions. TCRdb ran MiXCR on the multiplex PCR reads and lists one entry per CDR3 protein. The sample includes approximately 400,000 distinct CDR3 sequences, around 14% of them seen just once. The sample was also linked to a second study, of T cells in Graves' hyperthyroidism and ophthalmopathy. That report adds: Lactation, pregnancy, other autoimmune disease or uncontrolled infection excluded patients.

The input for sequencing was peripheral blood mononuclear cells (PBMCs), taken at new diagnosis, from a patient treated with antithyroid drugs. This sequence originates from a woman in her twenties or thirties with Graves disease. The rearrangement joins TRBV7-2 to TRBJ2-3, with 12 bases aligning to TRBD2. The CDR3 nucleotides are TGTGCCAGCAGCTTAGTTCTAGCGGGAGGGCCTCATACGCAGTATTTT. This sequence encodes CASSLVLAGGPHTQYF. Combining the CDR3 with reference TRBV7-2 and TRBJ2-3 gives the whole variable domain GAGVSQSPSNKVTEKGKDVELRCDPISGHTALYWYRQSLGQGLEFLIYFQGNSAPDKSGLPSDRFSAERTGGSVSTLTIQRTQQEDSAVYLCASSLVLAGGPHTQYFGPGTRLTVL.